A single sample is the source of the 9 T cell receptor beta chains below, sequenced in a study of blood T cell repertoires in COVID-19. Libraries were prepared by immunoSEQ multiplex PCR; TCRdb keeps only in-frame clonotypes and omits some of them. The data hold around 180,000 clones, with approximately 81% observed a single time. What was sequenced was peripheral blood. These receptors all stem from a person aged 70 to 80 with COVID-19, enrolled during active disease.

The V gene is TRBV11-2, the J gene TRBJ1-6; 10 positions match TRBD1. Germline CDR1 SGHAT, CDR2 FQNNGV. The V gene end was trimmed by 5 bases and the J gene end by 6 bases; junction bases not matched to a gene: 4. This CDR3 comprises 15 residues. CDR3 nucleotides: TGTGCCAGCAGCCCCCGGGACAGGGGTAATTCACCCCTCCACTTT. It translates to CASSPRDRGNSPLHF.

This chain uses TRBV12-5 with TRBJ2-1; TRBD1 agrees at 8 bases. Looked up from germline, CDR1 is LGHNT and CDR2 is FRNRAP. Trimming took 4 bases from V and 9 from J; bases not matched to a gene: 11. The CDR3 extends over 15 amino acids. CDR3 sequence (DNA): TGTGCTAGTGGTTCTGAGGGACAGGCCCTGCGTGAGCAGTTCTTC. Its protein is CASGSEGQALREQFF.

V usage is TRBV6-5 and J usage is TRBJ1-1; unclear D gene. The V end was cut by 6 bases, the J end by 1 base, with 12 bases between. The germline V gene encodes CDR1 MNHEY and CDR2 SVGAGI. This CDR3 has 14 amino acids. CDR3 bases: TGTGCCAGCAGCCAACAGCGGAAGAACACTGAAGCTTTCTTT. Encoded protein: CASSQQRKNTEAFF.

The CDR3 spells CASTGGALREQYF. CDR3 nucleotide sequence: TGTGCCAGCACCGGGGGGGCCTTGAGGGAGCAGTACTTC. This chain uses TRBV3-1 (or the pseudogene TRBV3-2) with TRBJ2-7, with 8 bases lining up with TRBD2. The V gene end was trimmed by 7 bases and the J gene end by 7 bases; junction bases not matched to a gene: 9. Germline-derived CDR1 and CDR2 are LGHDT and YNNKEL (reference sequence). This CDR3 region has 13 residues.

The chain combines TRBV7-9 with TRBJ1-1, with a weak D call TRBD1 (5 bases). CDR1 SEHNR and CDR2 FQNEAQ come from the germline V gene (reference sequence). Trimming removed 7 bases at V and 6 bases at J, with 18 bases between. The CDR3 consists of 14 residues. The CDR3 DNA reads TGTGCCAGCATAGACGGACAATTTCTCTCTGAAGCTTTCTTT. Translated, it gives CASIDGQFLSEAFF. The whole variable domain, filled in from reference TRBV7-9 and TRBJ1-1, reads DTGVSQNPRHKITKRGQNVTFRCDPISEHNRLYWYRQTLGQGPEFLTYFQNEAQLEKSRLLSDRFSAERPKGSFSTLEIQRTEQGDSAMYLCASIDGQFLSEAFFGQGTRLTVV.

V usage is TRBV3-1 (or the pseudogene TRBV3-2) and J usage is TRBJ1-2; D is uncertain. Trimming pared 1 base from V and 6 bases from J, leaving 3 bases between. Germline V gives CDR1 LGHDT, CDR2 YNNKEL (reference sequence). The CDR3 runs 11 residues. The CDR3 region has the DNA TGTGCCAGCAGCCAAGCCGATGGCTACACCTTC. Its translation: CASSQADGYTF.

This clone appeared a single time. The chain is built from TRBV27 and TRBJ2-5; the D is unclear. The CDR3 runs to 13 residues. The germline CDR1 and CDR2 sequences are MNHEY and SMNVEV (reference sequence). Trimming stripped 2 bases from V and 4 bases from J, with 8 bases between. The CDR3 spells CASSLSLRETQYF. The CDR3 DNA follows: TGTGCCAGCAGTTTAAGTTTGCGAGAGACCCAGTACTTC.

V is TRBV5-1 and J is TRBJ2-3, with 8 bases aligning to TRBD1. The CDR3 sequence is 14 residues long. Germline V CDR1 and CDR2: SGHRS, YFSETQ. V lost 5 bases to trimming and J lost 3 bases; unmatched junction nucleotides: 5. CDR3 sequence: CASRRQGLTDTQYF. CDR3 coding DNA: TGCGCCAGCAGGCGACAGGGGTTGACAGATACGCAGTATTTT. Supplemented by reference TRBV5-1 and TRBJ2-3, the full variable domain reads KAGVTQTPRYLIKTRGQQVTLSCSPISGHRSVSWYQQTPGQGLQFLFEYFSETQRNKGNFPGRFSGRQFSNSRSEMNVSTLELGDSALYLCASRRQGLTDTQYFGPGTRLTVL.

This clone appeared a few times. This chain joins TRBV6-5 and TRBJ2-1; D is possibly TRBD1 (6 bases). Trimming stripped 7 bases from V and 3 bases from J, with 13 bases between. In germline, CDR1 is MNHEY, CDR2 SVGAGI. The CDR3 consists of 14 residues. The CDR3 region is CASTRQALYNEQFF. Written as DNA, the CDR3 is TGTGCCAGCACAAGACAGGCTCTCTACAATGAGCAGTTCTTC.